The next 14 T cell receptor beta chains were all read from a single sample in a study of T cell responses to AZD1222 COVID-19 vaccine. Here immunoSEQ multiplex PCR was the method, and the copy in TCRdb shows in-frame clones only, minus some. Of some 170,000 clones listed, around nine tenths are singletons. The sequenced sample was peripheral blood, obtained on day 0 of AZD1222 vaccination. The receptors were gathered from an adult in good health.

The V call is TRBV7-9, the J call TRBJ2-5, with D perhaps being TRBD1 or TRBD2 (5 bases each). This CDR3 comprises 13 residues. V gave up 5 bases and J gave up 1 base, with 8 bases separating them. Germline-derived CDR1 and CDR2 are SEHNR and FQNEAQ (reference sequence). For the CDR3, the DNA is TGTGCCAGCAGCCGGGGCCCCCAAGAGACCCAGTACTTC. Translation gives CASSRGPQETQYF.

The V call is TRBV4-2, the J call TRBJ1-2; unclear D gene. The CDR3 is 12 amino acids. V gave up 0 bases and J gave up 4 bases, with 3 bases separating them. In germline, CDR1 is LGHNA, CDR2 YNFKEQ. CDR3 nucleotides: TGTGCCAGCAGCCAAGATGTCTATGGCTACACCTTC. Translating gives CASSQDVYGYTF.

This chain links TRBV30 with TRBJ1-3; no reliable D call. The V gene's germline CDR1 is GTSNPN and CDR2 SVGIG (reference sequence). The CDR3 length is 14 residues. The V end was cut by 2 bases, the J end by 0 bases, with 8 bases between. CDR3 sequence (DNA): TGTGCCTGGAGTACGAGGGTCTCTGGAAACACCATATATTTT. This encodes CAWSTRVSGNTIYF.

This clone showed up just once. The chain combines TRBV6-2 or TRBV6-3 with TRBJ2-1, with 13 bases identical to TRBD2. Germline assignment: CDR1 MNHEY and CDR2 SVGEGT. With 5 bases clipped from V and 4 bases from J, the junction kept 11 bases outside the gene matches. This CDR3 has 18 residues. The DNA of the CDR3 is TGTGCCAGCAGTGACCTCGGACTAGCGGGAGAAACTTACAATGAGCAGTTCTTC. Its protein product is CASSDLGLAGETYNEQFF.

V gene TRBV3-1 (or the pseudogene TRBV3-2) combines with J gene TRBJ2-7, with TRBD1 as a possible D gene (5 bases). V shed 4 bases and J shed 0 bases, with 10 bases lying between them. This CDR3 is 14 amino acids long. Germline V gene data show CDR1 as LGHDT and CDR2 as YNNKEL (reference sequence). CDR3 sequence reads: CASSPQGNSYEQYF. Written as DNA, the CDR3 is TGTGCCAGCAGCCCGCAGGGTAACTCCTACGAGCAGTACTTC.

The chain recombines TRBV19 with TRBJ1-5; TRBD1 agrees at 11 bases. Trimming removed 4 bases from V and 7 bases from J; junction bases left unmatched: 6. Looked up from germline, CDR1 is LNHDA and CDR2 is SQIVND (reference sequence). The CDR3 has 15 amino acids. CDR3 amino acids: CASSTGQGGGQPQHF. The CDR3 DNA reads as TGTGCCAGTAGTACGGGACAGGGGGGAGGACAGCCCCAGCATTTT.

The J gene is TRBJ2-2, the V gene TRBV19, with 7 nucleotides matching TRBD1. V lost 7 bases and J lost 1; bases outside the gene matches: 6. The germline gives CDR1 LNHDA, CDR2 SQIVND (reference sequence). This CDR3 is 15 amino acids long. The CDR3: CASTLGQVNTGELFF. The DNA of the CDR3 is TGTGCCAGTACCCTCGGACAGGTGAACACCGGGGAGCTGTTTTTT.

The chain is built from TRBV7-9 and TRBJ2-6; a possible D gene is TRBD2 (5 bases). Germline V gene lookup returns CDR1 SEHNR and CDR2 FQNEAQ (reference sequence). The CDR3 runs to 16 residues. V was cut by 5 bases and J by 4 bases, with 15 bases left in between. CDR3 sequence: CASSAWGALGANVLTF. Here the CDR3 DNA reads TGTGCCAGCAGCGCCTGGGGAGCTCTGGGGGCCAACGTCCTGACTTTC.

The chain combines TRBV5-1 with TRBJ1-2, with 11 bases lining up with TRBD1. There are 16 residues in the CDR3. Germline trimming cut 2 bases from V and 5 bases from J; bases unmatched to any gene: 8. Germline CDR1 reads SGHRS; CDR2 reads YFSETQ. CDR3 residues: CASSFFPGQGGYGYTF. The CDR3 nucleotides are TGCGCCAGCAGCTTTTTTCCGGGACAGGGGGGTTATGGCTACACCTTC.

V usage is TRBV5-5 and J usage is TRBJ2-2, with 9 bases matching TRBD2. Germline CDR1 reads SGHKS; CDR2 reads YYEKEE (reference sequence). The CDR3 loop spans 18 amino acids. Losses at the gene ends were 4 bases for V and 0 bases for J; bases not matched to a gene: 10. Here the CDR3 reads CASSLSTSGHPNTGELFF. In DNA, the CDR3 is TGTGCCAGCAGCCTGAGCACTAGCGGGCACCCGAACACCGGGGAGCTGTTTTTT.

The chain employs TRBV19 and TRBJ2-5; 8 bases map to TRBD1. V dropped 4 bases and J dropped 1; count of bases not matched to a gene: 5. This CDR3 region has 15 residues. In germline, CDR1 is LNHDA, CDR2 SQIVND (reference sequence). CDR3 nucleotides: TGTGCCAGTAGTACCCGACAGGGGCTCCAAGAGACCCAGTACTTC. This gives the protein CASSTRQGLQETQYF.

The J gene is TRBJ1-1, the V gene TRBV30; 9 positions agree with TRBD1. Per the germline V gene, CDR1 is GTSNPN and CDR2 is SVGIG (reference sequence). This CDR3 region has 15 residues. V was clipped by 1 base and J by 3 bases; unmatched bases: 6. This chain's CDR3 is CAWSGRDRVYTEAFF. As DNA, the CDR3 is TGTGCCTGGAGTGGCCGGGACAGGGTGTACACTGAAGCTTTCTTT.

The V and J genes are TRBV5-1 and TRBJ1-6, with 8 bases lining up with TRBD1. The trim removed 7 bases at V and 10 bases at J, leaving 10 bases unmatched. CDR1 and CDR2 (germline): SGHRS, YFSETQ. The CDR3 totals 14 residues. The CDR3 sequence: CASQVQGDGSPLHF. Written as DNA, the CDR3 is TGCGCCAGCCAAGTACAGGGGGATGGATCACCCCTCCACTTT.

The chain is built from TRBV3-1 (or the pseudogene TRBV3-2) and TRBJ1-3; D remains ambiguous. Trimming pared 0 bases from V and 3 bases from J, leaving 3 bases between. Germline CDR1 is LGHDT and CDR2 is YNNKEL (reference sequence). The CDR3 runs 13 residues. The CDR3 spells CASSQEGGNTIYF. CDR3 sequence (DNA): TGTGCCAGCAGCCAAGAAGGTGGAAACACCATATATTTT.